This T cell receptor (beta chain) originates from a study of OX40 agonist ivuxolimab in advanced cancers. Study-level information: Hepatocellular carcinoma, melanoma, renal cell or head and neck cancer affected the dose-escalation patients.

Overall study findings and caveats: Clones of CD4+ and CD8+ blood T cells grew by week 6 at doses of 0.1 to 3.0 mg/kg. Expanded clones were, on average, more numerous among CD8+ T cells than CD4+.

Worth noting for this clone: Its specificity is not known.

Looked up from germline, CDR1 is WNHNN and CDR2 is SYGVQD (reference sequence). V was cut by 6 bases and J by 0 bases, with 8 bases left in between. The CDR3 runs to 14 residues. Blood got drawn at baseline, again on cycle 4 day 1, and then on cycle 7 day 1. Generated by immunoSEQ multiplex PCR, the TCRdb table keeps only in-frame clones and is missing some. The profile shows about 74,000 clones, 75% to 85% of them singletons. The source of this sequence is an adult with an advanced solid tumor such as melanoma, head and neck, liver or kidney cancer. This sample comprised CD4+ or CD8+ T cells sorted from blood, obtained in a trial of the OX40 agonist ivuxolimab. This chain links TRBV10-1 with TRBJ2-2, with D tentatively TRBD1 (6 bases). The CDR3 spells CASSPGANTGELFF. The CDR3 nucleotides read TGCGCCAGCAGCCCAGGGGCGAACACCGGGGAGCTGTTTTTT.